Below, 19 T cell receptor beta chains from the same sample are listed, as sequenced in a study of T cell responses to AZD1222 COVID-19 vaccine. Using immunoSEQ multiplex PCR, the repertoire was profiled, and TCRdb retains in-frame clones only, with some absent. This table has approximately 130,000 clones, over 90% appearing once. The material sequenced was peripheral blood, taken on day 0 of AZD1222 vaccination. These TCRs come from an adult in good health.

This sequence joins TRBV12-3 or TRBV12-4 and TRBJ1-1; D perhaps matches TRBD1 (5 bases). The V end lost 3 bases, the J end lost 4 bases, and 9 bases lay between the germline ends. This CDR3 has 13 residues. The CDR3 spells CASSFGGSTEAFF. DNA for the CDR3: TGTGCCAGCAGTTTTGGGGGGTCCACTGAAGCTTTCTTT.

The chain employs TRBV5-1 and TRBJ2-7; D may be TRBD2 (5 bases). V lost 0 bases to trimming and J lost 5 bases, with 12 bases between them. Germline lookup yields CDR1 SGHRS and CDR2 YFSETQ. The CDR3 sequence is 14 residues long. In DNA, the CDR3 is TGCGCCAGCAGCTTGGCCGGTCTGGGAGACGAGCAGTACTTC. Protein: CASSLAGLGDEQYF.

The chain has TRBV6-1 and TRBJ1-5; D is uncertain. This CDR3 spans 13 amino acids. V shed 2 bases and J shed 5 bases, with 7 bases lying between them. Germline V gene sequence: CDR1 MNHNS, CDR2 SASEGT. The chain's CDR3 is CASSENGDQPQHF. The CDR3 DNA sequence: TGTGCCAGCAGTGAAAACGGAGATCAGCCCCAGCATTTT.

V is TRBV29-1 and J is TRBJ2-1, with 14 bases identical to TRBD2. The CDR3 length is 17 residues. The V gene's germline CDR1 is SQVTM and CDR2 ANQGSEA. V shed 7 bases, J shed 1 base, and the junction held 9 bases outside the gene matches. The chain's CDR3 is CSGRLAGGPSSYNEQFF. CDR3 in DNA: TGCAGCGGTCGACTAGCGGGGGGGCCGTCGTCCTACAATGAGCAGTTCTTC.

The V call is TRBV4-2, the J call TRBJ2-5; TRBD2 matches 10 bases. There are 17 residues in the CDR3. V gave up 0 bases and J gave up 5 bases; unmatched junction bases: 9. The germline V gene has CDR1 LGHNA and CDR2 YNFKEQ. The CDR3 sequence: CASSQDPERGGLETQYF. CDR3 sequence (DNA): TGTGCCAGCAGCCAAGATCCCGAGCGGGGGGGCCTGGAGACCCAGTACTTC.

This clone was recorded once. This chain links TRBV3-1 (or the pseudogene TRBV3-2) with TRBJ1-4, with D perhaps TRBD1 (6 bases). Between the trimmed V and J ends, which lost 4 bases and 8 bases, there was a span of 17 bases. CDR1 and CDR2 from the germline V gene are LGHDT and YNNKEL (reference sequence). The CDR3 length is 15 residues. CDR3 in amino acids: CASSRSGGRVEKLFF. Here the CDR3 DNA reads TGTGCCAGCAGCCGCTCCGGGGGCCGAGTCGAAAAACTGTTTTTT.

V gene TRBV5-6 combines with J gene TRBJ2-2; TRBD2 matches 12 bases. Per germline, CDR1 SGHDT and CDR2 YYEEEE. The V gene end was trimmed by 6 bases and the J gene end by 2 bases; junction bases not matched to a gene: 14. The CDR3 length is 19 residues. In nucleotides, the CDR3 is TGTGCCAGCACCACAGGTCAACTAGCGGGGGGAACTAACACCGGGGAGCTGTTTTTT. Its protein product is CASTTGQLAGGTNTGELFF.

The genes are TRBV29-1 and TRBJ1-2; TRBD1 might be the D (5 bases). Trimming took off 1 base at V and 7 bases at J, with 13 bases between the two ends. Germline V gene lookup returns CDR1 SQVTM and CDR2 ANQGSEA. The CDR3 contains 13 residues. DNA of the CDR3: TGCAGCGTTGAAGTACCTATTGGGGGTGGCTACACCTTC. It translates to CSVEVPIGGGYTF.

For the CDR3, the DNA is TGCGCCAGCAGCTTGACTAGCGGGGGGGCCCTGTCCTACAATGAGCAGTTCTTC. Its protein product is CASSLTSGGALSYNEQFF. The J gene is TRBJ2-1, the V gene TRBV5-1; TRBD2 aligns across 13 bases. The junction had 5 bases not matched to a gene; V was cut back by 1 base and J by 1 base. The CDR3 has 18 residues. The V gene's germline CDR1 is SGHRS and CDR2 YFSETQ.

The chain recombines TRBV27 with TRBJ1-2, with TRBD1 identical over 10 bases. CDR3 size: 14 residues. The germline V gene has CDR1 MNHEY and CDR2 SMNVEV (reference sequence). The V segment lost 6 bases and the J segment 8 bases; nucleotides outside the gene matches: 9. The CDR3 sequence is CASSTQGTGDGYTF. The DNA for the CDR3 is TGTGCCAGCAGCACCCAGGGGACAGGGGACGGCTACACCTTC.

This chain links TRBV30 with TRBJ2-7; 7 positions agree with TRBD1. This CDR3 has 15 amino acids. After removal of 8 bases from V and 4 bases from J, the junction contained 17 bases not matched to a gene. Germline CDR1 and CDR2: GTSNPN and SVGIG (reference sequence). CDR3 sequence: CAADFHRGSGYEQYF. CDR3 in DNA: TGTGCCGCGGACTTTCACAGGGGCAGCGGTTACGAGCAGTACTTC.

The chain uses TRBV27 and TRBJ1-2, with D possibly TRBD1 on 5 matching bases. The germline gives CDR1 MNHEY, CDR2 SMNVEV (reference sequence). The CDR3 has 14 amino acids. The germline V and J ends were trimmed by 5 bases and 2 bases, with 12 bases remaining between them. The CDR3 sequence is CASSALGTNYGYTF. The CDR3, as DNA: TGTGCCAGCAGTGCTCTAGGGACCAACTATGGCTACACCTTC.

In its sample, this clone was seen a few times. This sequence joins TRBV5-6 and TRBJ2-1; TRBD1 aligns across 7 bases. The ends lost 2 bases at V and 2 bases at J; junction bases unmatched: 7. The CDR3 consists of 16 residues. Germline V gene data show CDR1 as SGHDT and CDR2 as YYEEEE. CDR3 bases: TGTGCCAGCAGCTTCAGACAGGGTCCCCCCTACAATGAGCAGTTCTTC. It specifies CASSFRQGPPYNEQFF.

This chain connects TRBV6-5 to TRBJ1-2, with TRBD1 as a possible D gene (6 bases). V lost 5 bases, J lost 7 bases, and 17 bases lay in between. The CDR3 runs to 14 residues. CDR1 and CDR2 (germline): MNHEY, SVGAGI. CDR3 in amino acids: CASSLRRNRAGYTF. CDR3 in DNA: TGTGCCAGCAGTCTACGGCGTAACAGGGCTGGCTACACCTTC.

The CDR3 protein is CASSLRRHPSSYNSPLHF. CDR3 coding DNA: TGTGCCAGCAGCTTACGGCGGCATCCAAGCTCCTATAATTCACCCCTCCACTTT. This chain joins TRBV12-1 and TRBJ1-6. TRBV12-1 constitutes a pseudogene. The CDR3 runs to 18 residues.

V gene TRBV13 combines with J gene TRBJ1-2; 12 bases line up with TRBD1. CDR1 and CDR2 (germline): PRHDT, FYEKMQ (reference sequence). The junction had 15 bases not matched to a gene; V was cut back by 5 bases and J by 8 bases. CDR3 length: 17 residues. The CDR3 loop is CASSRRRAGQGAKGYTF. Written as DNA, the CDR3 is TGTGCCAGCAGCCGCCGGCGCGCGGGACAGGGGGCTAAGGGCTACACCTTC. Complete variable domain (other parts from reference TRBV13 and TRBJ1-2): AAGVIQSPRHLIKEKRETATLKCYPIPRHDTVYWYQQGPGQDPQFLISFYEKMQSDKGSIPDRFSAQQFSDYHSELNMSSLELGDSALYFCASSRRRAGQGAKGYTFGSGTRLTVV.

The chain is built from TRBV4-2 and TRBJ1-6, with TRBD1 matching 10 bases. V trimming: 0 bases; J trimming: 2 bases; junction bases outside the gene matches: 4. CDR1 and CDR2 (germline): LGHNA, YNFKEQ. This CDR3 comprises 18 residues. The CDR3 DNA reads as TGTGCCAGCAGCCAAGATTTAGGACAGGGGGCCTATAATTCACCCCTCCACTTT. It specifies CASSQDLGQGAYNSPLHF.

The chain recombines TRBV27 with TRBJ1-1; no firm D call. The V gene lost 3 bases and the J gene lost 0 bases, with 11 bases spanning the gap. Looked up from germline, CDR1 is MNHEY and CDR2 is SMNVEV (reference sequence). The CDR3 is 15 amino acids. CDR3 region: CASSFGGGLNTEAFF. DNA for the CDR3: TGTGCCAGCAGTTTCGGTGGAGGATTGAACACTGAAGCTTTCTTT.

The chain combines TRBV4-2 with TRBJ1-1, with D perhaps TRBD1 (5 bases). V lost 3 bases, J lost 0 bases, and 11 bases lay in between. Germline V gene lookup returns CDR1 LGHNA and CDR2 YNFKEQ. The CDR3 extends over 15 amino acids. CDR3 loop: CASSQVSTVNTEAFF. The CDR3 coding sequence is TGTGCCAGCAGCCAGGTCTCGACAGTGAACACTGAAGCTTTCTTT.